Given below is one TCR beta chain in context. This clonotype was recorded only once. It has no known antigen specificity. Qualities for individual bases were not recorded, and no much larger clone is one base off. These data originate in a study of naive and memory T cell subsets listed by TCRdb under 2017. For the study in its entirety: Sorted naive and memory T cell subsets from peripheral blood were analyzed in the study using a UMI-based, open-source pipeline for TCR alpha and beta sequencing. The functional CMV T cell responses agreed completely with IgG serology results. RNA was DNase-treated and reverse transcribed with TCR constant-region primers, mostly using SuperScript III. Overall study results and their limits: A power law was followed by TCR abundance, with an exponent that differed between naive and memory subsets but was consistent across the three individuals. No ground truth was available to validate the repertoire findings for the naive and memory subsets. Once error correction was done, more than 85% of naive TCR sequences showed up just once, which made the naive abundance distributions much steeper than those of the memory subsets. RNA-based TCR counts may be affected by expression changes linked to T cell activation and differentiation. In both CD4 and CD8 cells, going from naive through CM, EM and EMRA, the Gini index went up while Shannon and inverse Simpson diversity went down. Clonotypes were defined as single alpha or beta chain sequences, not paired alpha/beta receptors.

TCR alpha and beta chain libraries were amplified separately from the second PCR step onward. The CMV status of each donor was determined by measuring IFNgamma production from CD4+ T cells after fresh PBMCs had been stimulated overnight with CMV viral lysate. Miltenyi beads were used first to positively select CD4 T cells, and CD8 T cells were then positively selected from the CD4-negative fraction. After staining for CD3, CD4, CD8, CD45RA, CD27 and a live/dead dye, cells were sorted on a BD Aria II into four subsets based on CD45RA and CD27. A few healthy volunteers provided blood, and each donor's sample was split into CD4 and CD8 T cells and then further divided into four differentiation subsets. Around 120 ml of peripheral blood was collected from each donor, and PBMC were isolated from the blood using Ficoll-Paque PLUS density-gradient centrifugation. The sorted cells were lysed in RLT buffer, after which RNA was extracted using a Qiagen RNeasy kit and kept at -80 degrees C.

The library was generated by UMI-ligation and nested PCR. The beta constant-region primer was an equimolar mix of two oligonucleotides covering both TRBC1 and TRBC2. The ligated cDNA went through four rounds of PCR with nested alpha and beta constant-region primers together with the SP2 primer. A single-stranded oligonucleotide carrying the SP2 primer and a 12-nucleotide UMI was ligated to the 3' end of the cDNA by T4 RNA ligase 1. The ligation reaction was incubated at 16°C for about 18-24 hours. To avoid over-amplification, PCR2 was usually performed as a SYBR Green qPCR and halted once a predetermined threshold was reached. Apart from the first purification, every purification step used Agencourt AMPure XP magnetic beads. Libraries were quantified by Qubit and checked on a TapeStation, with a main peak expected near 650 bp. Pooled libraries were sequenced on an Illumina MiSeq with v2 2x251 paired-end kits, typically giving roughly 0.9-2.1 million reads per sample. Each sample was pooled at 4 nM, and roughly 4.5-7% PhiX was included to help cluster recognition. The authors processed their data as follows. V and J genes were assigned to Demultiplexor-processed FASTQ reads by Decombinator through tag matching, with a single base-pair mismatch being allowed. Collapsinator used UMIs to correct both sequencing errors and frequency errors arising from PCR heterogeneity. TCRs were translated and CDR3s were extracted from the conserved cysteine to the FGXG phenylalanine by CDR3Translator, with non-productive sequences being flagged. Gini, Shannon entropy and inverse Simpson indices were calculated on repertoires subsampled to equal numbers of UMI-defined TCRs. Within the linear range, a power law was fitted to clonotype abundance distributions using maximum likelihood. When run on a single naive CD8 sample, MIGEC and the pipeline yielded similar UMI counts, similar unique TCR numbers and similar clonal distributions. The repertoires were searched for just under 7,500 CMV-associated CDR3 sequences that had been compiled from VDJdb and a published dataset. TCRdb redid the processing of the public reads, applying fastp at Q25 and MiXCR, and retained in-frame beta chains. Here each entry gathers all rows of one CDR3 protein and keeps the most common genes and DNA. Here the V and J calls rest on TCRdb's processing, not on the authors' analysis. The sample yields more than 100,000 distinct CDR3 sequences; 36% were counted once. Together, the top ten hold less than 1% of the sample.

The cysteine opens and the phenylalanine closes a CDR3 of 16 amino acids. The CDR3 DNA has 48 bases and is translated from base 1. The V and J ends are trimmed by 2 bases and 1 base, leaving 15 bases between them. According to the germline V gene, CDR1 reads SGHDT and CDR2 reads YYEEEE. Rearrangement joined TRBV5-6 to TRBJ1-1; too little of a D gene remains to name it. The source material was central memory CD4+ T cells from blood. This sample's cell subset or site label indicates: central memory, CD45RA- CD27+. This sequence was found in a human donor in good health. The DNA reads as follows: TGTGCCAGCAGCTTAAGATGGTCGGGAGGGAACACTGAAGCTTTCTTT. Its protein product is CASSLRWSGGNTEAFF.